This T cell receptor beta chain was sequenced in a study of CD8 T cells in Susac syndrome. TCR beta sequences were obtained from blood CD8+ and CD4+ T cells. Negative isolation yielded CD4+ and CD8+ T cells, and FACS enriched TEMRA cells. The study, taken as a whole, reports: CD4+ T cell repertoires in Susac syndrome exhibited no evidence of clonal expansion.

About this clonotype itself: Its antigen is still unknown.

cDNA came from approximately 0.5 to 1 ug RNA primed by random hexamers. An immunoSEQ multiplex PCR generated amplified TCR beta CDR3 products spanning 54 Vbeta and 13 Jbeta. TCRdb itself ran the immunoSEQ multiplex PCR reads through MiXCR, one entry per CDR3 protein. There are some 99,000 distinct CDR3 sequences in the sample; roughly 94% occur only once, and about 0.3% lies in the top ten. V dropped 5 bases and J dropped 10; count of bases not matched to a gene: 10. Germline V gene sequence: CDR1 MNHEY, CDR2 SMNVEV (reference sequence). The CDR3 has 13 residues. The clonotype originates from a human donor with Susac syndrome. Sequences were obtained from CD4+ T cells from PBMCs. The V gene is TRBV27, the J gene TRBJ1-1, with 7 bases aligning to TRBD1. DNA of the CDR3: TGTGCCAGCAGTCCCCCAGGGGGTCATGGAGCTTTCTTT. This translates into CASSPPGGHGAFF.